Sequencing of this T cell receptor (beta chain) was carried out in a study of T cell repertoires in cytomegalovirus infection. Across the study: The authors used CMV epitopes that were HLA-C-restricted (recently identified) and HLA-B-restricted (well studied).

TCRdb redid the calling of the reads with MiXCR, one entry per CDR3 protein. The sample lists 380,000 or so distinct CDR3 sequences; roughly a third were seen once. As to this clonotype: Antigen: not known.

Germline CDR1 and CDR2: MDHEN and SYDVKM. Trimming took off 3 bases at V and 1 base at J, with 15 bases between the two ends. The length of the CDR3 is 16 residues. This sample comprised cultured PBMCs, obtained from culture after CMV antigen stimulation. The gene calls are TRBV28 and TRBJ1-1; D might be TRBD1 (5 bases). The sequence came from a human donor in good health (CMV status not recorded). Some clones in this sample may be carry-over from other donors' samples. The CDR3 coding sequence is TGTGCCAGCAGTTTCCTCGGTTTTGGGGGGAACACTGAAGCTTTCTTT. Protein sequence: CASSFLGFGGNTEAFF.